These T cell receptor beta chains were read from a single sample in a study of blood T cells in healthy people across ages. TCRdb reprocessed the 5' RACE reads with MiXCR, giving one entry per CDR3 protein. The repertoire holds roughly 930,000 distinct CDR3 sequences, roughly 48% seen once, with 13% in the top ten. The sequencing sample was made of blood. The receptors derive from a man aged 25-40 years in good health. CDR3s include the opening cysteine and the closing phenylalanine or tryptophan. The D gene is left open where the match is weak. Only part of the rows carry a size: once, few, many, or a class if the clone is expanded.

j_gene: TRBJ2-5; abundance: .; v_gene: TRBV5-1; d_gene: .; CDR3aa: CASSLPDLEQYF; CDR3nt: TGCGCCAGCAGCTTGCCGGACCTTGAGCAGTACTTC
j_gene: TRBJ2-1; abundance: .; v_gene: TRBV6-5; d_gene: .; CDR3aa: CASSYSGLPPYNEQFF; CDR3nt: TGTGCCAGCAGTTACTCGGGTCTTCCCCCCTACAATGAGCAGTTCTTC
j_gene: TRBJ1-2; abundance: .; v_gene: TRBV28; d_gene: .; CDR3aa: CAIIEGVYGYTF; CDR3nt: TGTGCCATAATTGAGGGAGTCTATGGCTACACCTTC
j_gene: TRBJ2-1; abundance: few; v_gene: TRBV11-1; d_gene: .; CDR3aa: CASSLLGGANSEQFF; CDR3nt: TGTGCCAGCAGCTTACTGGGGGGGGCTAACAGTGAGCAGTTCTTC
j_gene: TRBJ2-5; abundance: .; v_gene: TRBV6-2/TRBV6-3; d_gene: .; CDR3aa: CASSRDSQETRYF; CDR3nt: TGTGCCAGCAGTCGCGACAGCCAAGAGACCCGGTACTTC
j_gene: TRBJ2-7; abundance: .; v_gene: TRBV5-6; d_gene: TRBD1; CDR3aa: CASSEDRMSSYEQYF; CDR3nt: TGTGCCAGCAGCGAGGACAGGATGAGCTCCTACGAGCAGTACTTC
j_gene: TRBJ2-7; abundance: once; v_gene: TRBV7-3; d_gene: .; CDR3aa: CASSPSGGSYGQYF; CDR3nt: TGTGCCAGCAGTCCGAGCGGAGGCTCCTACGGGCAGTACTTC
j_gene: TRBJ1-5; abundance: few; v_gene: TRBV28; d_gene: .; CDR3aa: CASSPARGPNNQPQHF; CDR3nt: TGTGCCAGCAGTCCCGCCAGGGGCCCTAACAATCAGCCCCAGCATTTT
j_gene: TRBJ2-7; abundance: .; v_gene: TRBV7-9; d_gene: .; CDR3aa: CASSLVGKDSVNEQYF; CDR3nt: TGTGCCAGCAGCTTAGTAGGAAAGGATAGTGTAAACGAGCAGTACTTC
j_gene: TRBJ2-7; abundance: many; v_gene: TRBV4-2; d_gene: TRBD1; CDR3aa: CASSALEGQRDEQYF; CDR3nt: TGTGCCAGCAGCGCACTCGAGGGACAGAGGGACGAGCAGTACTTC
j_gene: TRBJ1-4; abundance: many; v_gene: TRBV12-3/TRBV12-4; d_gene: .; CDR3aa: CASSFRGGGEKLFF; CDR3nt: TGTGCCAGCAGCTTCCGGGGCGGTGGAGAAAAACTGTTTTTT
j_gene: TRBJ1-5; abundance: .; v_gene: TRBV6-5; d_gene: .; CDR3aa: CASSYSNSNSNQPQHF; CDR3nt: TGTGCCAGCAGTTACTCGAACAGCAACTCGAATCAGCCCCAGCATTTT
j_gene: TRBJ2-7; abundance: .; v_gene: TRBV20-1; d_gene: TRBD1; CDR3aa: CSASSTGLAKNIRYF; CDR3nt: TGCAGTGCTAGTTCGACAGGGTTAGCCAAAAACATTCGGTACTTC
j_gene: TRBJ2-5; abundance: .; v_gene: TRBV20-1; d_gene: TRBD1; CDR3aa: CSARLSKRQGQETQYF; CDR3nt: TGCAGTGCTAGACTAAGCAAACGACAGGGACAAGAGACCCAGTACTTC
j_gene: TRBJ2-1; abundance: .; v_gene: TRBV27; d_gene: .; CDR3aa: CASSLSMAANEQFF; CDR3nt: TGTGCCAGCAGTTTATCGATGGCGGCGAATGAGCAGTTCTTC
j_gene: TRBJ2-7; abundance: .; v_gene: TRBV2; d_gene: TRBD2; CDR3aa: CACSRGRGGFSYEQYF; CDR3nt: TGTGCCTGCAGTCGGGGGCGGGGGGGTTTCTCCTACGAGCAGTACTTC
j_gene: TRBJ2-3; abundance: .; v_gene: TRBV7-6; d_gene: .; CDR3aa: CASSFKSPADTDTQYF; CDR3nt: TGTGCCAGCAGCTTCAAATCCCCCGCAGACACAGATACGCAGTATTTT
j_gene: TRBJ1-2; abundance: .; v_gene: TRBV29-1; d_gene: .; CDR3aa: CSPGYGYTF; CDR3nt: TGCAGCCCCGGATATGGCTACACCTTC
j_gene: TRBJ1-5; abundance: .; v_gene: TRBV7-2; d_gene: TRBD1; CDR3aa: CASSPGAGGYQPQHF; CDR3nt: TGTGCCAGCAGCCCGGGGGCAGGGGGCTATCAGCCCCAGCATTTT
j_gene: TRBJ2-2; abundance: once; v_gene: TRBV6-2/TRBV6-3; d_gene: .; CDR3aa: CASKGEGTGELFF; CDR3nt: TGTGCCAGCAAGGGTGAGGGAACCGGGGAGCTGTTTTTT
j_gene: TRBJ1-1; abundance: .; v_gene: TRBV28; d_gene: TRBD1; CDR3aa: CASSWGTGAVNTEAFF; CDR3nt: TGTGCCAGCAGTTGGGGGACAGGCGCCGTGAACACTGAAGCTTTCTTT
j_gene: TRBJ2-5; abundance: few; v_gene: TRBV20-1; d_gene: .; CDR3aa: CSAPPQGPQETQYF; CDR3nt: TGCAGTGCCCCACCACAGGGTCCCCAAGAGACCCAGTACTTC
j_gene: TRBJ2-7; abundance: few; v_gene: TRBV29-1; d_gene: .; CDR3aa: CSVAVHSYEQYF; CDR3nt: TGCAGCGTTGCCGTACACTCCTACGAGCAGTACTTC
j_gene: TRBJ1-2; abundance: few; v_gene: TRBV4-3; d_gene: .; CDR3aa: CASSQRRTRDYGYTF; CDR3nt: TGCGCCAGCAGCCAGCGGAGAACCAGAGACTATGGCTACACCTTC
j_gene: TRBJ2-5; abundance: .; v_gene: TRBV28; d_gene: TRBD1; CDR3aa: CASIQGDRRPETQYF; CDR3nt: TGTGCCAGCATCCAGGGGGACAGGAGACCAGAGACCCAGTACTTC
j_gene: TRBJ2-5; abundance: .; v_gene: TRBV29-1; d_gene: .; CDR3aa: CSVDQGLLETQYF; CDR3nt: TGCAGCGTTGACCAGGGCTTGTTGGAGACCCAGTACTTC
j_gene: TRBJ1-2; abundance: .; v_gene: TRBV7-9; d_gene: .; CDR3aa: CASSLVTGAGYGYTF; CDR3nt: TGTGCCAGCAGCTTAGTTACGGGGGCAGGCTATGGCTACACCTTC
j_gene: TRBJ2-3; abundance: few; v_gene: TRBV5-1; d_gene: .; CDR3aa: CASSLRGSGAGTDTQYF; CDR3nt: TGCGCCAGCAGCTTACGTGGTTCAGGCGCGGGCACAGATACGCAGTATTTT
j_gene: TRBJ2-4; abundance: .; v_gene: TRBV20-1; d_gene: .; CDR3aa: CSARDSQGYIQYF; CDR3nt: TGCAGTGCTAGAGATTCTCAGGGCTACATTCAGTACTTC
j_gene: TRBJ1-2; abundance: many; v_gene: TRBV6-5; d_gene: .; CDR3aa: CASSYSTTTGIGGYTF; CDR3nt: TGTGCCAGCAGTTACTCTACAACCACAGGGATTGGAGGCTACACCTTC
j_gene: TRBJ1-2; abundance: .; v_gene: TRBV3-1; d_gene: .; CDR3aa: CASGQGAGTRYGYTF; CDR3nt: TGTGCCAGCGGCCAAGGGGCCGGGACTCGGTATGGCTACACCTTC
j_gene: TRBJ1-2; abundance: .; v_gene: TRBV3-1; d_gene: .; CDR3aa: CASSQGLAGYTF; CDR3nt: TGTGCCAGCAGCCAAGGTCTGGCGGGCTACACCTTC
j_gene: TRBJ2-1; abundance: few; v_gene: TRBV6-4; d_gene: TRBD2; CDR3aa: CASSDIAGGYNEQFF; CDR3nt: TGTGCCAGCAGTGACATAGCGGGGGGATACAATGAGCAGTTCTTC
j_gene: TRBJ2-1; abundance: .; v_gene: TRBV5-6; d_gene: .; CDR3aa: CASSLYRNQQFF; CDR3nt: TGTGCCAGCAGCTTGTATAGGAATCAACAGTTCTTC
j_gene: TRBJ1-2; abundance: .; v_gene: TRBV10-1; d_gene: .; CDR3aa: CASSERFGDGYTF; CDR3nt: TGCGCCAGCAGTGAGAGGTTCGGGGATGGCTACACCTTC
j_gene: TRBJ2-1; abundance: .; v_gene: TRBV4-2; d_gene: .; CDR3aa: CASSQGLEGGEQFF; CDR3nt: TGTGCCAGCAGCCAAGGACTAGAGGGGGGTGAGCAGTTCTTC
j_gene: TRBJ2-1; abundance: .; v_gene: TRBV29-1; d_gene: TRBD2; CDR3aa: CSVEPKIAGVYNEQFF; CDR3nt: TGCAGCGTTGAGCCGAAAATAGCGGGGGTATACAATGAGCAGTTCTTC
j_gene: TRBJ2-7; abundance: .; v_gene: TRBV6-1; d_gene: .; CDR3aa: CASSEAWAGYEQYF; CDR3nt: TGTGCCAGCAGTGAAGCCTGGGCAGGCTACGAGCAGTACTTC
j_gene: TRBJ1-2; abundance: .; v_gene: TRBV12-3/TRBV12-4; d_gene: TRBD1; CDR3aa: CASSTLGTGDPYGYTF; CDR3nt: TGTGCCAGCAGTACCCTGGGGACAGGGGACCCCTATGGCTACACCTTC
j_gene: TRBJ2-7; abundance: .; v_gene: TRBV28; d_gene: .; CDR3aa: CASGSTYEQYF; CDR3nt: TGTGCCAGTGGTAGTACCTACGAGCAGTACTTC
j_gene: TRBJ1-6; abundance: .; v_gene: TRBV10-3; d_gene: .; CDR3aa: CAISDARGGYNSPLLF; CDR3nt: TGTGCCATCAGCGACGCCCGGGGAGGGTATAATTCACCCCTCCTCTTT
j_gene: TRBJ2-5; abundance: .; v_gene: TRBV7-7; d_gene: .; CDR3aa: CASSLRVGLVETQYF; CDR3nt: TGTGCTAGCAGCTTAAGGGTAGGGTTGGTGGAGACCCAGTACTTC
j_gene: TRBJ2-1; abundance: .; v_gene: TRBV4-1; d_gene: .; CDR3aa: CASSQVGRLSYNEQFF; CDR3nt: TGCGCCAGCAGCCAAGTAGGCCGATTGTCCTACAATGAGCAGTTCTTC
j_gene: TRBJ2-1; abundance: once; v_gene: TRBV29-1; d_gene: .; CDR3aa: CSVVVGAVGVEQFF; CDR3nt: TGCAGCGTTGTCGTGGGTGCAGTGGGGGTTGAGCAGTTCTTC
j_gene: TRBJ2-7; abundance: .; v_gene: TRBV10-3; d_gene: .; CDR3aa: CAISLGGRGGTYEQYF; CDR3nt: TGTGCCATCAGCCTCGGGGGTCGGGGTGGTACCTACGAGCAGTACTTC
j_gene: TRBJ2-5; abundance: .; v_gene: TRBV6-2/TRBV6-3; d_gene: .; CDR3aa: CASTRQLQETQYF; CDR3nt: TGTGCCAGCACCCGACAGCTTCAAGAGACCCAGTACTTC
j_gene: TRBJ2-3; abundance: .; v_gene: TRBV20-1; d_gene: .; CDR3aa: CSAGPHADTQYF; CDR3nt: TGCAGTGCAGGGCCTCATGCAGATACGCAGTATTTT
j_gene: TRBJ2-4; abundance: .; v_gene: TRBV19; d_gene: .; CDR3aa: CASSPPGADIQYF; CDR3nt: TGTGCCAGTAGTCCCCCGGGGGCGGACATTCAGTACTTC
j_gene: TRBJ1-5; abundance: .; v_gene: TRBV4-1; d_gene: TRBD1; CDR3aa: CASSQVTGASNQPQHF; CDR3nt: TGCGCCAGCAGCCAGGTTACAGGGGCGAGCAATCAGCCCCAGCATTTT
j_gene: TRBJ2-2; abundance: .; v_gene: TRBV28; d_gene: TRBD1; CDR3aa: CASVGQGANTGELFF; CDR3nt: TGTGCCAGCGTCGGACAGGGGGCGAACACCGGGGAGCTGTTTTTT
j_gene: TRBJ2-5; abundance: .; v_gene: TRBV6-6; d_gene: .; CDR3aa: CASGGEEETQYF; CDR3nt: TGTGCCTCCGGGGGTGAGGAGGAGACCCAGTACTTC
j_gene: TRBJ2-3; abundance: .; v_gene: TRBV12-3/TRBV12-4; d_gene: TRBD1; CDR3aa: CASSFGTGRRTDTQYF; CDR3nt: TGTGCCAGCAGTTTTGGGACAGGGAGGCGCACAGATACGCAGTATTTT
j_gene: TRBJ2-7; abundance: .; v_gene: TRBV21-1; d_gene: .; CDR3aa: CASSKVRSPFHHYEQYF; CDR3nt: TGTGCCAGCAGCAAAGTCAGGAGCCCTTTCCATCACTACGAGCAGTACTTC